Listed below are T cell receptor beta chains from one sample, sequenced in a study of high-grade serous ovarian cancer treatment subgroups. Libraries were prepared by immunoSEQ multiplex PCR; TCRdb keeps only in-frame clonotypes and omits some of them. The sample consists of 500 to 750 clones, more than 80% of them appearing once. Input material: tumor tissue. The receptor source for this set is a human donor with high-grade serous ovarian cancer. CDR3s include the opening cysteine and the closing phenylalanine or tryptophan.

v_gene	j_gene	CDR3aa
TRBV27	TRBJ2-7	CASSSRDSSYEQYF
TRBV11-2	TRBJ1-1	CASSLALGANTEAFF
TRBV5-1	TRBJ1-4	CASSWDSSNEKLFF
TRBV11-1	TRBJ2-3	CASSSLAGETTDTQYF
TRBV19	TRBJ1-3	CASSIIQGSGNTIYF
TRBV7-6	TRBJ2-1	CASSAVAGGAQSEQFF
TRBV5-8	TRBJ2-7	CASSLYVFPYEQYF
TRBV20-1	TRBJ1-1	CSAGTGSEAFF
TRBV7-2	TRBJ2-3	CASSPQGQSSTDTQYF
TRBV28	TRBJ2-7	CASSPGGSGTLYEQYF
TRBV6-1	TRBJ2-1	CASGESRGPYNEQFF
TRBV30	TRBJ2-1	CAWSVRENEQFF
TRBV19	TRBJ1-5	CASSMVNGRQQPQHF
TRBV5-1	TRBJ1-3	CASKGSGNTIYF
TRBV4-1	TRBJ1-5	CASSQVWGGAVNQPQHF
TRBV5-1	TRBJ2-7	CASSPRQGGYEQYF
TRBV11-1	TRBJ2-1	CASSLDPSGSRNNEQFF
TRBV27	TRBJ2-3	CASSLQDTSTDTQYF
TRBV4-3	TRBJ2-7	CASSQDTRTASYEQYF